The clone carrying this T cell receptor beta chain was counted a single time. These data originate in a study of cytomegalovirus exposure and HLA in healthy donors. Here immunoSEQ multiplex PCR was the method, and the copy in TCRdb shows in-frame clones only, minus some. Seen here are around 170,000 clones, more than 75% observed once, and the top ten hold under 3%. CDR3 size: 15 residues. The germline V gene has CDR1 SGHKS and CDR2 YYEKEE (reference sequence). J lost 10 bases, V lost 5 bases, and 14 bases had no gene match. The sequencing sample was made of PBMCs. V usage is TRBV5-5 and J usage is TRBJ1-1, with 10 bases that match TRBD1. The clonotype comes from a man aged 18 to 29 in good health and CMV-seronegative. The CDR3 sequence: CASRAGTGEVGGAFF. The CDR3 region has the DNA TGTGCCAGCAGGGCCGGGACAGGGGAAGTCGGGGGAGCTTTCTTT. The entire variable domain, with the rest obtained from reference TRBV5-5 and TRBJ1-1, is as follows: DAGVTQSPTHLIKTRGQQVTLRCSPISGHKSVSWYQQVLGQGPQFIFQYYEKEERGRGNFPDRFSARQFPNYSSELNVNALLLGDSALYLCASRAGTGEVGGAFFGQGTRLTVV.